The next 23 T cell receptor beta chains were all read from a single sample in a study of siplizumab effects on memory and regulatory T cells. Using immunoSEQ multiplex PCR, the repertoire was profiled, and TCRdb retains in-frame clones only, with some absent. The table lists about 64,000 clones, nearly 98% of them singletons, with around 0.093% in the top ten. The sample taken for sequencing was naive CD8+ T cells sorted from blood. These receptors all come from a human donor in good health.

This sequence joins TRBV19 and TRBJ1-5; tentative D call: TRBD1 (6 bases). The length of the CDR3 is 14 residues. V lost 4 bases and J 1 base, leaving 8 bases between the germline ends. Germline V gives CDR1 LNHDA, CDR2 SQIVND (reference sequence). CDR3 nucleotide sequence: TGTGCCAGTAGTACCGGACAGAGCAATCAGCCCCAGCATTTT. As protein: CASSTGQSNQPQHF. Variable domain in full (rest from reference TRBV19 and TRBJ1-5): DGGITQSPKYLFRKEGQNVTLSCEQNLNHDAMYWYRQDPGQGLRLIYYSQIVNDFQKGDIAEGYSVSREKKESFPLTVTSAQKNPTAFYLCASSTGQSNQPQHFGDGTRLSIL.

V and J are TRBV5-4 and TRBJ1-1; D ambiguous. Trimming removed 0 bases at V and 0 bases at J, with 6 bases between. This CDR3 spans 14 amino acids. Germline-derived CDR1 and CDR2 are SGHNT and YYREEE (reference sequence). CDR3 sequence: CASSLASLNTEAFF. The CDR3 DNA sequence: TGTGCCAGCAGCTTGGCATCCTTGAACACTGAAGCTTTCTTT.

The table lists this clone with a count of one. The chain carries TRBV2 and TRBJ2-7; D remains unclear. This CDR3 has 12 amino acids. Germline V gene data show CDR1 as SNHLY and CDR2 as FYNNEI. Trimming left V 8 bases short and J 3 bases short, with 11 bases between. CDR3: CASGEYLYEQYF. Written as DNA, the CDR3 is TGTGCCAGCGGCGAGTACCTCTACGAGCAGTACTTC.

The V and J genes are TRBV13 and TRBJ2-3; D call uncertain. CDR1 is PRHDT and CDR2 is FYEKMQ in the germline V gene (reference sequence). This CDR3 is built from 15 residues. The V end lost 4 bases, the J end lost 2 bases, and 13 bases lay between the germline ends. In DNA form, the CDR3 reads TGTGCCAGCAGCTCCCTGTTGGTCTCCACAGATACGCAGTATTTT. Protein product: CASSSLLVSTDTQYF. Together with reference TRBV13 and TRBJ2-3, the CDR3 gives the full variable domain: AAGVIQSPRHLIKEKRETATLKCYPIPRHDTVYWYQQGPGQDPQFLISFYEKMQSDKGSIPDRFSAQQFSDYHSELNMSSLELGDSALYFCASSSLLVSTDTQYFGPGTRLTVL.

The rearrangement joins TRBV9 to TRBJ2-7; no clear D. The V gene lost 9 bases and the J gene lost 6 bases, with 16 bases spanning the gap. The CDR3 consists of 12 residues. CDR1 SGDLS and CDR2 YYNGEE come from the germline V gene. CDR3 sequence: CATHAVPFEQYF. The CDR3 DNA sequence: TGTGCCACCCACGCCGTCCCCTTCGAGCAGTACTTC.

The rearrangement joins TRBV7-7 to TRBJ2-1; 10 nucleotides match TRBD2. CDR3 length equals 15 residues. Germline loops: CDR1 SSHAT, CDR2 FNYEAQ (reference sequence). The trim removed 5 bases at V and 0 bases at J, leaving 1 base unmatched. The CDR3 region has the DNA TGTGCCAGCAGCGCTAGCGGGGGCTCCTACAATGAGCAGTTCTTC. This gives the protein CASSASGGSYNEQFF. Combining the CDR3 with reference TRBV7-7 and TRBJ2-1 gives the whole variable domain GAGVSQSPRYKVTKRGQDVTLRCDPISSHATLYWYQQALGQGPEFLTYFNYEAQPDKSGLPSDRFSAERPEGSISTLTIQRTEQRDSAMYRCASSASGGSYNEQFFGPGTRLTVL.

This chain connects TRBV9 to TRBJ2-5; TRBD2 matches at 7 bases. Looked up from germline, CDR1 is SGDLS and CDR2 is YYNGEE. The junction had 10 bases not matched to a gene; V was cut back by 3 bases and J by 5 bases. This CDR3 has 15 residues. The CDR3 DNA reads TGTGCCAGCAGCGAAATGGGGGGGACCTTGGAGACCCAGTACTTC. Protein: CASSEMGGTLETQYF.

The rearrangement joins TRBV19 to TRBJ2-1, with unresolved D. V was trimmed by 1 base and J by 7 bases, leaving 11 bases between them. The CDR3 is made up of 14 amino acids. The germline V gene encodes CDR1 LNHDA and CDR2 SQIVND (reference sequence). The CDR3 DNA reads TGTGCCAGTAGTATAGGTTGGCTGGGGAATGAGCAGTTCTTC. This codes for CASSIGWLGNEQFF. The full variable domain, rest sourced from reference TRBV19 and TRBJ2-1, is DGGITQSPKYLFRKEGQNVTLSCEQNLNHDAMYWYRQDPGQGLRLIYYSQIVNDFQKGDIAEGYSVSREKKESFPLTVTSAQKNPTAFYLCASSIGWLGNEQFFGPGTRLTVL.

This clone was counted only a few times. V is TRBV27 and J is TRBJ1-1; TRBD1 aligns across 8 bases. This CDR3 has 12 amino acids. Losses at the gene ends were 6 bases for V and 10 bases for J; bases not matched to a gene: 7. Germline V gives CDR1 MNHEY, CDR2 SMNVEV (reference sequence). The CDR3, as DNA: TGTGCCAGCAGCTTTCCTGGACAGGGAGCTTTCTTT. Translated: CASSFPGQGAFF.

CDR3 in amino acids: CASRDTSTDTQYF. CDR3 DNA: TGTGCCAGCCGGGACACTAGCACAGATACGCAGTATTTT. V usage is TRBV6-4 and J usage is TRBJ2-3; TRBD1 is a possible D gene (6 bases). The CDR3 spans 13 residues. Deletions cut 8 bases from V and 0 bases from J, with 9 bases between. Germline CDR1 is MRHNA and CDR2 is SNTAGT.

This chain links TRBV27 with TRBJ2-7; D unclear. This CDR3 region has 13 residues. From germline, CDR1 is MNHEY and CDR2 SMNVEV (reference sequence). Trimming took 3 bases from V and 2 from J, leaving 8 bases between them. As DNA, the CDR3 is TGTGCCAGCAGTTTGGTTGGAGCCTACGAGCAGTACTTC. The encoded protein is CASSLVGAYEQYF.

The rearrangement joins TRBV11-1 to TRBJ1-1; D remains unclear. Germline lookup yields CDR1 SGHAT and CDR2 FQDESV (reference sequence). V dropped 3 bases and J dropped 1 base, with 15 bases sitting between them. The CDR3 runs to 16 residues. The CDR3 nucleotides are TGTGCCAGCAGCTTGGTTCCGGATGGTGGGAACACTGAAGCTTTCTTT. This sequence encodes CASSLVPDGGNTEAFF.

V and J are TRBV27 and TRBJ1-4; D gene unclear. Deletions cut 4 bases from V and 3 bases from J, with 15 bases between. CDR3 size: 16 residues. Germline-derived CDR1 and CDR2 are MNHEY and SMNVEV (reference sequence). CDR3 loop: CASSYEASPANEKLFF. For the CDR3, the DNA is TGTGCCAGCAGTTATGAGGCGTCGCCGGCTAATGAAAAACTGTTTTTT.

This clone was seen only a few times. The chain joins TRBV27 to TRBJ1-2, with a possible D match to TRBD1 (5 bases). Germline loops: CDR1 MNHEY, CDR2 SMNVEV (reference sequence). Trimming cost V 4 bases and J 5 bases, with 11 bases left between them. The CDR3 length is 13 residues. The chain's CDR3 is CASSSQGGYGYTF. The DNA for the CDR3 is TGTGCCAGCAGTTCCCAGGGAGGGTATGGCTACACCTTC.

Written as DNA, the CDR3 is TGTGCCAGCAGTTCCCGCCGACAGGGTAATCAGCCCCAGCATTTT. The encoded protein is CASSSRRQGNQPQHF. The chain couples TRBV27 to TRBJ1-5; 7 bases are a match to TRBD1. CDR3 length: 15 residues. V was pared by 4 bases and J by 4 bases, with 7 bases of the junction left unmatched. Germline V gene lookup returns CDR1 MNHEY and CDR2 SMNVEV (reference sequence).

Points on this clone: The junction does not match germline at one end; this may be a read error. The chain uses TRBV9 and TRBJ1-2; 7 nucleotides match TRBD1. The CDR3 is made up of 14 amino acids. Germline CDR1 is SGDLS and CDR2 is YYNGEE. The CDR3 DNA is TGTGCCAGCACCGTAGGGGGCGGCTCCTATGGCTACACCTTC. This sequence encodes CASTVGGGSYGYTF. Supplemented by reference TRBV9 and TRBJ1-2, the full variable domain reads DSGVTQTPKHLITATGQRVTLRCSPRSGDLSVYWYQQSLDQGLQFLIQYYNGEERAKGNILERFSAQQFPDLHSELNLSSLELGDSALYFCASTVGGGSYGYTFGSGTRLTVV.

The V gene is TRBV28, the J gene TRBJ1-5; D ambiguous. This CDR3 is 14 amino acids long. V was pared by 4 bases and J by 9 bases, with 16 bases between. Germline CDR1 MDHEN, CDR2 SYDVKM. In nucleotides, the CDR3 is TGTGCCAGCAGTTCGGTGGGCTCTTCTCGGCCCCAGCATTTT. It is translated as CASSSVGSSRPQHF.

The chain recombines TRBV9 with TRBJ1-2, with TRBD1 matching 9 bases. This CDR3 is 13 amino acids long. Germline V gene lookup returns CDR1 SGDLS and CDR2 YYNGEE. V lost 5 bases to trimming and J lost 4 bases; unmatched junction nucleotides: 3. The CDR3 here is CASRKQGAYGYTF. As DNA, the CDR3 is TGTGCCAGCAGGAAACAGGGGGCCTATGGCTACACCTTC.

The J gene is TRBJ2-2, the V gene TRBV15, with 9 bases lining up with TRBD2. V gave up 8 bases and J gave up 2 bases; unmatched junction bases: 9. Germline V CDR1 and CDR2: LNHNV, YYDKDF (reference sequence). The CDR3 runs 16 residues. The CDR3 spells CATRGFSGGNTGELFF. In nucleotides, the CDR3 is TGTGCCACCCGGGGGTTTAGCGGGGGCAACACCGGGGAGCTGTTTTTT.

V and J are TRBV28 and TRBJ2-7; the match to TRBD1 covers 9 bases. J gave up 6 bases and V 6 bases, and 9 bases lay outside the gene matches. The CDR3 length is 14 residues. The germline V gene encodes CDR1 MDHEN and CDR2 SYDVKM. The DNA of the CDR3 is TGTGCCAGCAGCCCCGGGACAGGGCTTGCCGAGCAGTACTTC. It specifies CASSPGTGLAEQYF.

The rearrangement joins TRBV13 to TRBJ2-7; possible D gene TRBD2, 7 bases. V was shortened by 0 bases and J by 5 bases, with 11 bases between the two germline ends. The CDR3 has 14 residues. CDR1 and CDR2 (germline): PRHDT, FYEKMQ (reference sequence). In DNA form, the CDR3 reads TGTGCCAGCAGCTTAGGAGGGGGGGCCCACGAGCAGTACTTC. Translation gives CASSLGGGAHEQYF.

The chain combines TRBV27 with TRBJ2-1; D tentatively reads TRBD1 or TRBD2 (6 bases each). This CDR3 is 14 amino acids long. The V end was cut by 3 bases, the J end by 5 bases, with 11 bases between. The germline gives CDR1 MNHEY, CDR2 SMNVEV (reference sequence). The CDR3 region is CASSFPGANNEQFF. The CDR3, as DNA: TGTGCCAGCAGTTTCCCGGGGGCCAACAATGAGCAGTTCTTC.

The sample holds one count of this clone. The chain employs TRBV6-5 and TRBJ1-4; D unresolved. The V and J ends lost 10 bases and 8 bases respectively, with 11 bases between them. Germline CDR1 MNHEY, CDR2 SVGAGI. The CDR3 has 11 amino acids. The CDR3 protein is CATGTAEKLFF. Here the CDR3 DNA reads TGTGCCACGGGCACAGCGGAAAAACTGTTTTTT.